This T cell receptor beta chain appears in the sequencing data of a study of human T cells and chemical hapten exposure. TCRdb analysed the RACE reads with MiXCR anew, one entry per CDR3 protein. This sample has about 34,000 distinct CDR3 sequences, with less than 6% found just once. Time point noted: healthy volunteer bleed at 6 weeks. It was unfractionated whole blood from which total RNA was extracted. Trimming pared 0 bases from V and 4 bases from J, leaving 5 bases between. CDR1 ENHRY and CDR2 SYGVKD come from the germline V gene. This CDR3 is built from 13 residues. This clonotype was counted many times.

The chain recombines TRBV10-3 with TRBJ2-3, with D tentatively TRBD1 (5 bases). This clonotype originated in a human donor in good health. Some clones in this sample may be carry-over from other donors' samples. The sample was whole blood. CDR3 nucleotides: TGTGCCATCAGTGAGTCAGGGGCAGATACGCAGTATTTT. Its protein is CAISESGADTQYF.